Shown below are 3 T cell receptor beta chains from a single sample sequenced in a study of T cell clonality in common variable immunodeficiency. Measured with immunoSEQ multiplex PCR; TCRdb has only the in-frame clones, and not every one. The sample holds about 52,000 clones, and no clone turns up only once. Sequencing was performed on peripheral blood mononuclear cells. These receptors were obtained from a person aged 18 to 70 in good health.

There are many counts of this clone. The read gets to within 3 residues of the CDR3 end, and the germline J gene fills in the rest. J is TRBJ2-6 and V is TRBV29-1; TRBD2 is a possible D gene (5 bases). The CDR3 contains 13 residues. Between the trimmed V and J ends, which lost 7 bases and 4 bases, there was a span of 11 bases. Germline CDR1 is SQVTM and CDR2 is ANQGSEA. CDR3 DNA, as far as it was read: TGCAGCGCCCCAAGCGGAGGGGCCAACGTC. This sequence encodes CSAPSGGANV. The CDR3 reads in full as CSAPSGGANVLTF.

This clone was seen many times. The CDR3 end falls 3 residues outside the read, so it is completed with the germline J gene. J is TRBJ2-1 and V is TRBV10-1; TRBD1 is a possible D gene (6 bases). The CDR3 is 16 residues long. Germline V gene lookup returns CDR1 WNHNN and CDR2 SYGVQD (reference sequence). V dropped 8 bases and J dropped 1 base, with 18 bases sitting between them. Incomplete CDR3 DNA: TGCGCCAGCGCTGGACAGCTAAGCACTTCCTACAATGAG. Its translation: CASAGQLSTSYNE. The complete CDR3 reads CASAGQLSTSYNEQFF.

This clone occurred many times. Read sequence stops 3 residues before the CDR3 end, and the germline J gene provides the missing end. The V and J genes are TRBV5-1 and TRBJ1-2; 7 bases agree with TRBD1. Trimming cost V 3 bases and J 2 bases; bases outside gene matches: 16. Germline lookup yields CDR1 SGHRS and CDR2 YFSETQ. This CDR3 spans 18 amino acids. Here the CDR3 reads CASSSPLGQDLSNYGYTF. CDR3 DNA, as far as it was read: TGCGCCAGCAGCTCCCCCCTCGGACAGGACTTATCCAACTATGGC.